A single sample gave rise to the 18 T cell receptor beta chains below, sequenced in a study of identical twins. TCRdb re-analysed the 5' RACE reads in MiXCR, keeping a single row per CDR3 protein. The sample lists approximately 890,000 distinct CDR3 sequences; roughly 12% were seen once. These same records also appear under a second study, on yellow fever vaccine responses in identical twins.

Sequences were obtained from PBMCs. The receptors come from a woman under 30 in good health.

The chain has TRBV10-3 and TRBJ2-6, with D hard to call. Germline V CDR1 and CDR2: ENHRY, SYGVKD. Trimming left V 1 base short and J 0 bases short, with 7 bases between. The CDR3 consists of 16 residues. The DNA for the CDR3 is TGTGCCATCAGTGAGTTAGCCATCTCTGGGGCCAACGTCCTGACTTTC. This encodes CAISELAISGANVLTF.

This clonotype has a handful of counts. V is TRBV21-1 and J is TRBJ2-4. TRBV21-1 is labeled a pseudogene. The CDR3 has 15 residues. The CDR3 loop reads CASRRVGLAKNIQYF. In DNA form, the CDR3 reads TGTGCCAGCCGACGAGTAGGGTTAGCCAAAAACATCCAGTACTTC.

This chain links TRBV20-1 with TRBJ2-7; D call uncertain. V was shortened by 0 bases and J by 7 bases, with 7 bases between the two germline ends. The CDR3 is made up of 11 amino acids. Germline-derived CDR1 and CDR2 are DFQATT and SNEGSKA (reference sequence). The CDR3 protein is CSARDLGEQYF. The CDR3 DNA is TGCAGTGCTAGAGATCTAGGGGAGCAGTACTTC.

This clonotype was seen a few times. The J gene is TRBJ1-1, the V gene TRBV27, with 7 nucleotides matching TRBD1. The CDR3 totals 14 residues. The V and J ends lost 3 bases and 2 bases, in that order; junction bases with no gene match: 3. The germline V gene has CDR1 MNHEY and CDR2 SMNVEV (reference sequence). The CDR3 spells CASSFRGTNTEAFF. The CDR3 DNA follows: TGTGCCAGCAGTTTCAGGGGGACCAACACTGAAGCTTTCTTT.

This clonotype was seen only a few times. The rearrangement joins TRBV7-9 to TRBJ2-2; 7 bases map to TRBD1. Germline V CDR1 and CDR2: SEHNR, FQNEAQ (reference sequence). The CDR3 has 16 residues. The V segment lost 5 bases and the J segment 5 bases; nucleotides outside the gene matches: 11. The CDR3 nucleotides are TGTGCCAGCAGCCCGCGATTAGGGACAGCGACCGGGGAGCTGTTTTTT. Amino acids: CASSPRLGTATGELFF. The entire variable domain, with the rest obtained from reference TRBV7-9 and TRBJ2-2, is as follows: DTGVSQNPRHKITKRGQNVTFRCDPISEHNRLYWYRQTLGQGPEFLTYFQNEAQLEKSRLLSDRFSAERPKGSFSTLEIQRTEQGDSAMYLCASSPRLGTATGELFFGEGSRLTVL.

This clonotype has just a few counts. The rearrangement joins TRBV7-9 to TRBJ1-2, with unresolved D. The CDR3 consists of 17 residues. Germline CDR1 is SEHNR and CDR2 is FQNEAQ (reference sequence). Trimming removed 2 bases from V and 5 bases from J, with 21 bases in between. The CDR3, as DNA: TGTGCCAGCAGCTTAAGTTTCCTCAATTCCTTAAGATATGGCTACACCTTC. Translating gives CASSLSFLNSLRYGYTF.

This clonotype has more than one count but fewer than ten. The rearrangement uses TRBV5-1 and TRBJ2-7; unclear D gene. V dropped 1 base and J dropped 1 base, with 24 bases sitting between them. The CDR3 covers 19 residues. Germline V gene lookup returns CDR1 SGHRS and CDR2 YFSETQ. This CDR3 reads CASSLSSAYSDTGSYEQYV. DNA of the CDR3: TGCGCCAGCAGCTTGAGTTCGGCCTATTCAGATACTGGTTCCTACGAGCAGTACGTC.

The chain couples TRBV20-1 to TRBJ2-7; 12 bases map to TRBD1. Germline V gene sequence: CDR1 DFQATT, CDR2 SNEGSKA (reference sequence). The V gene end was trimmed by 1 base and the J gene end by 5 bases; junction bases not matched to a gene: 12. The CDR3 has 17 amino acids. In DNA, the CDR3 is TGCAGTGCTAGAGGAGGGACAGGGGGCGCCGGTTTAAACGAGCAGTACTTC. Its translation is CSARGGTGGAGLNEQYF.

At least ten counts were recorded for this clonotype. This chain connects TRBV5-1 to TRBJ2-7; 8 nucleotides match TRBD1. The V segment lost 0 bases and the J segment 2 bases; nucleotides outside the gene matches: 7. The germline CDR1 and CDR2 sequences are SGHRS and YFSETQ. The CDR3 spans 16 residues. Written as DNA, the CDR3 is TGCGCCAGCAGCTTGGAGGGGCAGGGGGCTGCCTACGAGCAGTACTTC. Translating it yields CASSLEGQGAAYEQYF.

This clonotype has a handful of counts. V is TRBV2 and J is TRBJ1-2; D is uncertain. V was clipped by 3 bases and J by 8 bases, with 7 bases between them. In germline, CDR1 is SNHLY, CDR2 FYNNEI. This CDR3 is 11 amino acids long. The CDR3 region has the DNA TGTGCCAGCAGTGATGTGGGGGGCTACACCTTC. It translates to CASSDVGGYTF.

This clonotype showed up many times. Here the CDR3 reads CARQGGYGQYEQFF. Here the CDR3 DNA reads TGTGCCAGACAGGGAGGATATGGACAATATGAGCAGTTCTTC. The V and J genes are TRBV9 and TRBJ2-1; D possibly matches TRBD1 or TRBD2 (6 bases each). The CDR3 has 14 amino acids. CDR1 and CDR2 from the germline V gene are SGDLS and YYNGEE. Trimming took 8 bases from V and 8 from J, leaving 20 bases between them.

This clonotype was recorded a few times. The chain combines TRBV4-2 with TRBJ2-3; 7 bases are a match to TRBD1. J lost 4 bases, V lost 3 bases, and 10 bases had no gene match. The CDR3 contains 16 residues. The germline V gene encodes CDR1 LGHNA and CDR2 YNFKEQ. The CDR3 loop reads CASSQTGTGGADTQYF. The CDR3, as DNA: TGTGCCAGCAGCCAGACAGGGACGGGTGGCGCAGATACGCAGTATTTT.

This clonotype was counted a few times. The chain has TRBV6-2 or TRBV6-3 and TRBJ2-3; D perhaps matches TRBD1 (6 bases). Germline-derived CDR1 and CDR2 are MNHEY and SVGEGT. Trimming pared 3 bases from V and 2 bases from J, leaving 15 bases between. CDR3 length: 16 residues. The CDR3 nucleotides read TGTGCCAGCAGTTATTGGGACAACTTATTCACAGATACGCAGTATTTT. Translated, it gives CASSYWDNLFTDTQYF.

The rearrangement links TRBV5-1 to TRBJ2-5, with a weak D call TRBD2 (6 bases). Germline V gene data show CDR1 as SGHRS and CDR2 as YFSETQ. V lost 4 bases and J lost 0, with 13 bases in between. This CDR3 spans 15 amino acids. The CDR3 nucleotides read TGCGCCAGCAGCCCAAATCTAGCGAACCAAGAGACCCAGTACTTC. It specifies CASSPNLANQETQYF.

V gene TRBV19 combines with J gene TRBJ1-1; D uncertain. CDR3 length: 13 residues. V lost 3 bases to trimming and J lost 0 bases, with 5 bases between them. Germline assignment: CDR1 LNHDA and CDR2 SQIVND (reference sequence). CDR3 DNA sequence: TGTGCCAGTAGTATGGCAGTGAACACTGAAGCTTTCTTT. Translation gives CASSMAVNTEAFF.

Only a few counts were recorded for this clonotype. CDR3: CASSGAASIVGYTF. The CDR3 DNA reads TGTGCCAGCAGCGGGGCGGCGTCTATAGTCGGCTACACCTTC. The chain employs TRBV5-4 and TRBJ1-2, with D maybe TRBD1 (5 bases). This CDR3 has 14 amino acids. Trimming removed 4 bases from V and 8 bases from J, with 18 bases in between. From germline, CDR1 is SGHNT and CDR2 YYREEE (reference sequence).

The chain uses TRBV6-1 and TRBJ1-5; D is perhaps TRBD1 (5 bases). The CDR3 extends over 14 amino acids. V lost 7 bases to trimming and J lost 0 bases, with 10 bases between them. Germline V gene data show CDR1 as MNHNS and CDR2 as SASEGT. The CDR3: CASTAGDSNQPQHF. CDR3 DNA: TGTGCCAGCACGGCGGGGGATAGCAATCAGCCCCAGCATTTT.

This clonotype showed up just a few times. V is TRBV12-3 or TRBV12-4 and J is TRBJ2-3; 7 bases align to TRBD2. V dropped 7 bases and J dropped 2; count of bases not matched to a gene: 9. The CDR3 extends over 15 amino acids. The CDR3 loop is CASIRTSPYTDTQYF. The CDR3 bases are TGTGCCAGCATCAGGACTAGTCCTTACACAGATACGCAGTATTTT.